The present TCR beta chain was sequenced within a study of blood T cell repertoires in COVID-19. Study-level background: Sources were T cells, B-cell-depleted T cells, or PBMCs; the material itself was cDNA or gDNA.

Original analysis: Nucleated cell counts were estimated from reference gene primer amplification. Sequencing was performed with immunoSEQ multiplex PCR; in TCRdb, only in-frame clones are kept and a portion is missing. The DNA was the basis for D and trimming; V, J and clone size are from that table. This table has 8,000 to 8,500 clones, about 87% appearing once. The CDR3 is made up of 19 amino acids. The germline V gene has CDR1 MNHEY and CDR2 SMNVEV (reference sequence). V lost 4 bases and J 0 bases, leaving 22 bases between the germline ends. The clonotype originates from a human donor in a cohort sampled during active COVID-19. Sequencing input: peripheral blood. The chain employs TRBV27 and TRBJ2-1, with D perhaps TRBD1 (5 bases). CDR3 region: CASSSLSGFRTASYNEQFF. In nucleotides, the CDR3 is TGTGCCAGCAGTTCCTTATCAGGGTTCCGAACGGCCTCCTACAATGAGCAGTTCTTC.